This T cell receptor beta chain stems from a study of T cell responses to AZD1222 COVID-19 vaccine. Study conclusions and caveats: Repertoires were collected only later (after the peak T cell response had occurred). Donors, mostly white British, included more females; clonal diversity was possibly underestimated.

Concerning this clone itself: Its target is not known.

The method was immunoSEQ multiplex PCR; TCRdb's version includes in-frame clones alone and lacks a portion of them. The sample yields approximately 96,000 clones, about nine tenths seen once. The TCR originated in an adult who received the AZD1222 COVID-19 vaccine. Here the sequenced sample was peripheral blood, taken 28 days after the second AZD1222 dose.

The CDR3 is CASSVALRGDSYNEQFF. For the CDR3, the DNA is TGTGCCAGCAGCGTAGCCCTGAGGGGGGACTCCTACAATGAGCAGTTCTTC. The chain carries TRBV9 and TRBJ2-1; perhaps D is TRBD1 or TRBD2 (6 bases each). V was shortened by 0 bases and J by 0 bases, with 13 bases between the two germline ends. This CDR3 has 17 residues. CDR1 SGDLS and CDR2 YYNGEE come from the germline V gene.